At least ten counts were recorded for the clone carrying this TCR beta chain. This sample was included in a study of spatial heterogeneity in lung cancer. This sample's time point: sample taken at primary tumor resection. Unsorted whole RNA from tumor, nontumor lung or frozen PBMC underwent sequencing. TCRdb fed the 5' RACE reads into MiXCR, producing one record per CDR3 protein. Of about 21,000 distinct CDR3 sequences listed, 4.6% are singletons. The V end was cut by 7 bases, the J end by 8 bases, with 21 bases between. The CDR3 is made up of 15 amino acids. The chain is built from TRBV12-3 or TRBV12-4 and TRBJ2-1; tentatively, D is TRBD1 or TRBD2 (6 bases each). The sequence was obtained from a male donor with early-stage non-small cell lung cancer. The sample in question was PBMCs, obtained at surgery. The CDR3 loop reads CASTLRGLGPHEQFF. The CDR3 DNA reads TGTGCCAGCACCCTCAGGGGACTGGGGCCTCATGAGCAGTTCTTC.